This TCR beta chain was documented in a study of cytomegalovirus exposure and HLA in healthy donors. General observations from the study: The authors listed approximately 150 TCR beta chains as cytomegalovirus-associated.

With 5 bases removed from V and 6 bases from J, the gap between germline ends came to 17 bases. Germline V gene sequence: CDR1 SEHNR, CDR2 FQNEAQ (reference sequence). This CDR3 contains 14 residues. The protocol was immunoSEQ multiplex PCR, while the TCRdb copy is restricted to in-frame clones and leaves out a portion. The sample contains roughly 130,000 clones, around 89% of which appear only once. The table lists this clone with a few counts. Its target is not known. The J gene is TRBJ2-7, the V gene TRBV7-9; D possibly corresponds to TRBD1 (6 bases). This clonotype was sampled from a young woman in good health and CMV-seropositive. The sequencing sample was made of PBMCs. Here the CDR3 reads CASSHREPPTEQYF. The CDR3 DNA is TGTGCCAGCAGCCACAGGGAACCCCCTACCGAGCAGTACTTC.